The clone carrying this TCR beta chain occurred once. It may be a read error: a sequence one base away is much more abundant. This sample stems from a study of shared clonotypes between healthy human individuals. Germline V CDR1 and CDR2: MDHEN, SYDVKM. The CDR3 runs 18 residues. The table came from immunoSEQ multiplex PCR; TCRdb's copy has only in-frame clones and leaves some out. Here the sample spans roughly 500,000 clones, about four fifths being singletons. Sequencing was carried out using PBMCs. The receptor comes from a woman between 40 and 55 years old in good health. Some clones in this sample may be carry-over from other donors' samples. The chain employs TRBV28 and TRBJ2-7, with D possibly being TRBD1 or TRBD2 (5 bases each). The CDR3 here is CASTQVGVRTESSYGQYF. The CDR3, as DNA: TGTGCCAGCACCCAAGTGGGGGTGAGAACGGAAAGCTCCTACGGGCAGTACTTC. The variable domain in full, with the rest retrieved from reference TRBV28 and TRBJ2-7, is DVKVTQSSRYLVKRTGEKVFLECVQDMDHENMFWYRQDPGLGLRLIYFSYDVKMKEKGDIPEGYSVSREKKERFSLILESASTNQTSMYLCASTQVGVRTESSYGQYFGPGTRLTVT.